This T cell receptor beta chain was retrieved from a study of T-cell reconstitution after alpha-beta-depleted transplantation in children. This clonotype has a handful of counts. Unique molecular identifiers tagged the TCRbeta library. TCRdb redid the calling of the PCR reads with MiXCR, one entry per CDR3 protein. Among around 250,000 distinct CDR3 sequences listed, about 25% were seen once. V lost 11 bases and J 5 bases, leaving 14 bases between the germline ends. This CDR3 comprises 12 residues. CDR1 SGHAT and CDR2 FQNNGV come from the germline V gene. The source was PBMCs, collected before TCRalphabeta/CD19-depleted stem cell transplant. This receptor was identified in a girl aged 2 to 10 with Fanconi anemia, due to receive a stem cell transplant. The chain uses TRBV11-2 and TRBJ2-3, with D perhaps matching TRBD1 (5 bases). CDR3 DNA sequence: TGTGCCTGGGGCCTCAGGGTAGATACGCAGTATTTT. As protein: CAWGLRVDTQYF.